A selection of T cell receptor beta chains follows, all from one sample in a study of cytomegalovirus exposure and HLA in healthy donors. Profiling relied on immunoSEQ multiplex PCR, and the TCRdb table lists in-frame clones only, not all of them. The data show about 110,000 clones, around 85% seen once. The sequenced sample consisted of PBMCs. The receptors shown here come from a woman aged 18-30 years in good health and CMV-seronegative. Each CDR3 is given without its conserved first and last residue. Fields, in order: CDR3 length, V gene, J gene, CDR3 protein.

CDR3 length: 12
V gene: TRBV19
J gene: TRBJ2-3
CDR3 protein: ASSRAGSTDTQY

CDR3 length: 11
V gene: TRBV28
J gene: TRBJ2-3
CDR3 protein: ASMNRNTDTQY

CDR3 length: 11
V gene: TRBV11-2
J gene: TRBJ2-1
CDR3 protein: ASDRDYSNEQF

CDR3 length: 16
V gene: TRBV7-3
J gene: TRBJ2-5
CDR3 protein: ASSSDFTLGLARITQY

CDR3 length: 11
V gene: TRBV30
J gene: TRBJ1-2
CDR3 protein: AWSGGRGYGYT

CDR3 length: 15
V gene: TRBV14
J gene: TRBJ1-4
CDR3 protein: ASSQGRGRFVNEKLF

CDR3 length: 13
V gene: TRBV9
J gene: TRBJ2-3
CDR3 protein: ASSVASGAEDTQY

CDR3 length: 9
V gene: TRBV6-5
J gene: TRBJ1-2
CDR3 protein: ASTQGGGYT

CDR3 length: 13
V gene: TRBV2
J gene: TRBJ2-2
CDR3 protein: ASSDSGVNTGELF

CDR3 length: 11
V gene: TRBV27
J gene: TRBJ2-6
CDR3 protein: ASSYSGANVLT

CDR3 length: 13
V gene: TRBV7-8
J gene: TRBJ2-1
CDR3 protein: ASSLLASSYNEQF

CDR3 length: 11
V gene: TRBV5-1
J gene: TRBJ1-5
CDR3 protein: ASSPDNNQPQH

CDR3 length: 12
V gene: TRBV2
J gene: TRBJ2-1
CDR3 protein: ASHDYGEDNEQF

CDR3 length: 13
V gene: TRBV2
J gene: TRBJ2-1
CDR3 protein: ASSGGLAGYNEQF

CDR3 length: 12
V gene: TRBV11-2
J gene: TRBJ2-2
CDR3 protein: ASSLTGAVGELF

CDR3 length: 12
V gene: TRBV19
J gene: TRBJ2-1
CDR3 protein: ASSQGRLHIEQF

CDR3 length: 13
V gene: TRBV6-1
J gene: TRBJ1-5
CDR3 protein: ASSAGQYYNQPQH

CDR3 length: 11
V gene: TRBV19
J gene: TRBJ2-7
CDR3 protein: ASSETGGGGQY

CDR3 length: 14
V gene: TRBV5-1
J gene: TRBJ1-4
CDR3 protein: ASSPGGTGANEKLF

CDR3 length: 14
V gene: TRBV27
J gene: TRBJ2-7
CDR3 protein: ASSLSGGTGVYEQY

CDR3 length: 13
V gene: TRBV28
J gene: TRBJ1-2
CDR3 protein: ASSRLQTAPYGYT

CDR3 length: 13
V gene: TRBV25-1
J gene: TRBJ1-1
CDR3 protein: ASSGQGARGTEAF

CDR3 length: 14
V gene: TRBV6-1
J gene: TRBJ1-4
CDR3 protein: ASSEGGTGMGKRLF

CDR3 length: 12
V gene: TRBV18
J gene: TRBJ2-7
CDR3 protein: ASSPTGGAYEQY

CDR3 length: 13
V gene: TRBV9
J gene: TRBJ2-3
CDR3 protein: ASSDNPRHTDTQY

CDR3 length: 11
V gene: TRBV7-3
J gene: TRBJ2-1
CDR3 protein: ASSLSQGHEQF

CDR3 length: 13
V gene: TRBV11-2
J gene: TRBJ2-5
CDR3 protein: ASSLSQGGQETQY

CDR3 length: 9
V gene: TRBV4-1
J gene: TRBJ1-1
CDR3 protein: ASSQANEAF

CDR3 length: 15
V gene: TRBV25-1
J gene: TRBJ2-1
CDR3 protein: ASSAERTSGERDEQF

CDR3 length: 15
V gene: TRBV18
J gene: TRBJ1-1
CDR3 protein: ASSPPFGPGGNTEAF

CDR3 length: 13
V gene: TRBV6-6
J gene: TRBJ2-7
CDR3 protein: ASSARPEGDYEQY

CDR3 length: 14
V gene: TRBV25-1
J gene: TRBJ1-1
CDR3 protein: ASSGQGADWVTEAF

CDR3 length: 12
V gene: TRBV6-5
J gene: TRBJ1-5
CDR3 protein: ASSPRTGNQPQH

CDR3 length: 12
V gene: TRBV19
J gene: TRBJ1-6
CDR3 protein: ASSLQPEGSPLH

CDR3 length: 12
V gene: TRBV9
J gene: TRBJ1-1
CDR3 protein: ASSAVRQGTEAF

CDR3 length: 12
V gene: TRBV27
J gene: TRBJ2-7
CDR3 protein: ASSFRDRGYEQY